Presented here are 30 T cell receptor beta chains from one specimen sequenced in a study of T cells in Graves' hyperthyroidism and ophthalmopathy. The TCR beta CDR3 regions underwent amplification using RNA transcripts as the source. First-round RT-PCR targeting the TCR CDR3 was performed with the HTBI primer set. TCRdb re-called the multiplex PCR reads with MiXCR, one entry per CDR3 protein. The sample yields roughly 400,000 distinct CDR3 sequences, approximately 14% seen once. Sequenced: blood. The source of these receptors is a young woman with Graves' hyperthyroidism that later progressed to Graves' ophthalmopathy.

The rearrangement uses TRBV25-1 and TRBJ1-4, with D perhaps matching TRBD1 (6 bases). The germline gives CDR1 MGHDK, CDR2 SYGVNS. Trimming stripped 5 bases from V and 0 bases from J, with 13 bases between. This CDR3 is built from 16 residues. CDR3 residues: CASSPGTSATNEKLFF. The CDR3 coding sequence is TGTGCCAGCAGTCCCGGGACATCTGCAACTAATGAAAAACTGTTTTTT. Combining the CDR3 with reference TRBV25-1 and TRBJ1-4 gives the whole variable domain EADIYQTPRYLVIGTGKKITLECSQTMGHDKMYWYQQDPGMELHLIHYSYGVNSTEKGDLSSESTVSRIRTEHFPLTLESARPSHTSQYLCASSPGTSATNEKLFFGSGTQLSVL.

The CDR3 nucleotides read TGTGCCAGCAGTGATTGGAGGGCAGAGACCCAGTACTTC. This encodes CASSDWRAETQYF. The chain has TRBV25-1 and TRBJ2-5; the D gene is possibly TRBD2 (6 bases). Germline V CDR1 and CDR2: MGHDK, SYGVNS. Trimming left V 3 bases short and J 4 bases short, with 9 bases between. There are 13 residues in the CDR3.

This clonotype was found many times. This chain connects TRBV7-2 to TRBJ2-5; a possible D gene is TRBD1 (5 bases). The CDR3 totals 17 residues. The V and J ends lost 1 base and 3 bases respectively, with 18 bases between them. From germline, CDR1 is SGHTA and CDR2 FQGNSA. The CDR3 reads CASSLVPGRVGEETQYF. CDR3 coding DNA: TGTGCCAGCAGCTTAGTCCCTGGCAGGGTAGGCGAAGAGACCCAGTACTTC.

The chain recombines TRBV28 with TRBJ1-2, with D perhaps matching TRBD1 (5 bases). Germline CDR1 and CDR2: MDHEN and SYDVKM. This CDR3 has 11 residues. Trimming took 10 bases from V and 6 from J, leaving 12 bases between them. The CDR3, as DNA: TGTGCCACCACTACGGGGGATGGCTACACCTTC. This sequence encodes CATTTGDGYTF.

The V call is TRBV2, the J call TRBJ2-5, with 10 nucleotides matching TRBD2. In germline, CDR1 is SNHLY, CDR2 FYNNEI. The CDR3 consists of 15 residues. After removal of 8 bases from V and 5 bases from J, the junction contained 11 bases not matched to a gene. The CDR3 region has the DNA TGTGCCAGCCAGTTCGCTGGAGCGGGAGGGGAGACCCAGTACTTC. Residues: CASQFAGAGGETQYF.

The sample holds many counts of this clonotype. The rearrangement joins TRBV29-1 to TRBJ2-5, with TRBD1 matching over 8 bases. There are 14 residues in the CDR3. The V gene end was trimmed by 3 bases and the J gene end by 1 base; junction bases not matched to a gene: 4. The germline V gene encodes CDR1 SQVTM and CDR2 ANQGSEA. The CDR3 sequence is CSVDWTGPQETQYF. Written as DNA, the CDR3 is TGCAGCGTTGACTGGACAGGGCCCCAAGAGACCCAGTACTTC.

This clonotype was recorded many times. This rearrangement joins TRBV7-9 to TRBJ2-1; TRBD2 agrees at 7 bases. CDR3 length equals 15 residues. V lost 3 bases, J lost 6 bases, and 8 bases stayed unmatched. The germline gives CDR1 SEHNR, CDR2 FQNEAQ (reference sequence). The CDR3 region is CASSLAGGSRNEQFF. CDR3 in DNA: TGTGCCAGCAGCTTGGCAGGCGGGAGTCGCAATGAGCAGTTCTTC.

In its sample, this clonotype was seen many times. The V and J genes are TRBV7-9 and TRBJ2-1; D is perhaps TRBD1 or TRBD2 (5 bases each). The V and J ends lost 5 bases and 11 bases respectively, with 22 bases between them. Germline V gene sequence: CDR1 SEHNR, CDR2 FQNEAQ (reference sequence). This CDR3 is 15 amino acids long. DNA for the CDR3: TGTGCCAGCAGCCCCACAACGGGACCACACTTGAAGCAGTTCTTC. This gives the protein CASSPTTGPHLKQFF.

This clonotype has at least ten counts. The chain carries TRBV2 and TRBJ1-6; D remains ambiguous. The CDR3 runs to 15 residues. V lost 5 bases to trimming and J lost 7 bases, with 15 bases between them. CDR1 is SNHLY, CDR2 FYNNEI, per germline. In DNA form, the CDR3 reads TGTGCCAGCAGTCTATCCCCGGGAGCAAATTCACCCCTCCACTTT. Amino acid sequence: CASSLSPGANSPLHF.

The rearrangement links TRBV27 to TRBJ2-7; tentatively, D is TRBD1 (5 bases). With 1 base removed from V and 2 bases from J, the gap between germline ends came to 12 bases. Germline V gene lookup returns CDR1 MNHEY and CDR2 SMNVEV (reference sequence). The CDR3 has 15 residues. The CDR3 region is CASSLLGAPPYEQYF. CDR3 coding DNA: TGTGCCAGCAGTTTATTAGGGGCCCCTCCCTACGAGCAGTACTTC.

This clonotype came up many times. V is TRBV12-3 or TRBV12-4 and J is TRBJ1-5, with D perhaps TRBD1 (6 bases). CDR3 length: 13 amino acids. Trimming took off 9 bases at V and 7 bases at J, with 16 bases between the two ends. CDR3 sequence: CASGSAGVQPQHF. The CDR3 region has the DNA TGTGCCAGTGGTTCAGCAGGGGTACAGCCCCAGCATTTT.

This sequence joins TRBV4-2 and TRBJ1-5; 10 nucleotides align to TRBD1. The CDR3 has 15 amino acids. V shed 1 base, J shed 3 bases, and the junction held 0 bases outside the gene matches. Germline CDR1 reads LGHNA; CDR2 reads YNFKEQ. CDR3 in amino acids: CASSQGQGANQPQHF. In nucleotides, the CDR3 is TGTGCCAGCAGCCAAGGACAGGGGGCCAATCAGCCCCAGCATTTT.

This clonotype was found a few times. This chain connects TRBV27 to TRBJ1-5, with D perhaps matching TRBD1 (6 bases). The CDR3 runs to 12 residues. V lost 6 bases and J 9 bases, leaving 12 bases between the germline ends. Looked up from germline, CDR1 is MNHEY and CDR2 is SMNVEV (reference sequence). CDR3 DNA: TGTGCCAGCAGAAGGGGGAGCGCGCCCCAGCATTTT. Translating it yields CASRRGSAPQHF.

This clonotype was counted many times. The chain uses TRBV12-3 or TRBV12-4 and TRBJ1-5; D might be TRBD1 (5 bases). The CDR3 totals 15 residues. Trimming removed 3 bases at V and 4 bases at J, with 13 bases between. The CDR3 loop is CASSFGGPGNQPQHF. The CDR3 region has the DNA TGTGCCAGCAGTTTTGGGGGTCCAGGGAATCAGCCCCAGCATTTT.

This clonotype showed up many times. V is TRBV20-1 and J is TRBJ2-1, with D unclear. The CDR3 extends over 14 amino acids. The germline V gene encodes CDR1 DFQATT and CDR2 SNEGSKA (reference sequence). V was shortened by 5 bases and J by 5 bases, with 16 bases between the two germline ends. This CDR3 is CSASKGPSDNEQFF. CDR3 coding DNA: TGCAGTGCTTCGAAGGGTCCTTCGGACAATGAGCAGTTCTTC.

As regards this clonotype: A read error may produce the germline difference seen at one junction end. This chain uses TRBV7-7 with TRBJ2-5, with TRBD2 matching over 9 bases. Germline values: CDR1 SSHAT, CDR2 FNYEAQ (reference sequence). CDR3 size: 18 residues. The CDR3 nucleotides read TGTGCTAGCAGCTTAGCCTATCGAGCTAGCGGGAACCAAGAGACCCAGTACTTC. This gives the protein CASSLAYRASGNQETQYF.

The J gene is TRBJ2-1, the V gene TRBV9; TRBD2 aligns across 9 bases. The V gene end was trimmed by 3 bases and the J gene end by 7 bases; junction bases not matched to a gene: 8. The CDR3 sequence is 15 residues long. The germline V gene has CDR1 SGDLS and CDR2 YYNGEE. Written as DNA, the CDR3 is TGTGCCAGCAGCGCTTATAGCGGGAGTCGGAATGAGCAGTTCTTC. Its translation is CASSAYSGSRNEQFF.

The chain links TRBV24-1 to TRBJ2-5, with 12 bases aligning to TRBD2. The junction had 4 bases not matched to a gene; V was cut back by 3 bases and J by 3 bases. There are 16 residues in the CDR3. The germline V gene has CDR1 KGHDR and CDR2 SFDVKD. In DNA, the CDR3 is TGTGCCACCAGTGATCCGACTAGCGGGAGCGAAGAGACCCAGTACTTC. Its translation is CATSDPTSGSEETQYF.

The chain couples TRBV15 to TRBJ2-7; D gene ambiguous. The germline V and J ends were trimmed by 0 bases and 0 bases, with 6 bases remaining between them. The germline gives CDR1 LNHNV, CDR2 YYDKDF (reference sequence). The CDR3 has 14 residues. The chain's CDR3 is CATSRDQSSYEQYF. The DNA for the CDR3 is TGTGCCACCAGCAGAGATCAGAGCTCCTACGAGCAGTACTTC.

The chain combines TRBV20-1 with TRBJ1-4; D remains ambiguous. CDR3 length equals 12 residues. The germline gives CDR1 DFQATT, CDR2 SNEGSKA (reference sequence). The V gene lost 6 bases and the J gene lost 3 bases, with 8 bases spanning the gap. DNA of the CDR3: TGCAGTGCCCCCCACCCTAATGAAAAACTGTTTTTT. Its protein is CSAPHPNEKLFF.

This clonotype was seen at least ten times. The chain employs TRBV30 and TRBJ1-3, with D uncertain. Deletions cut 4 bases from V and 0 bases from J, with 16 bases between. Germline V gene data show CDR1 as GTSNPN and CDR2 as SVGIG (reference sequence). The CDR3 has 16 residues. The CDR3 is CAWTTVTDLSGNTIYF. The DNA for the CDR3 is TGTGCCTGGACCACGGTGACGGACCTCTCTGGAAACACCATATATTTT.

This clonotype was seen repeatedly, ten times or more. V usage is TRBV20-1 and J usage is TRBJ2-1; the match to TRBD2 covers 7 bases. The J segment lost 9 bases and the V segment lost 3 bases, leaving 14 bases of the junction unmatched. The germline V gene encodes CDR1 DFQATT and CDR2 SNEGSKA (reference sequence). The CDR3 has 15 residues. DNA for the CDR3: TGCAGTGCTAGCCCTCGGACTAGGCGGGCGAGTGAGCAGTTCTTC. Translation: CSASPRTRRASEQFF.

The chain recombines TRBV5-1 with TRBJ2-5; unclear D gene. Germline CDR1 is SGHRS and CDR2 is YFSETQ. Deletions cut 0 bases from V and 4 bases from J, with 7 bases between. The CDR3 loop spans 13 amino acids. For the CDR3, the DNA is TGCGCCAGCAGCTTGGGAATAGGAGAGACCCAGTACTTC. Protein: CASSLGIGETQYF.

This clonotype was recorded many times. The chain couples TRBV20-1 to TRBJ2-7, with 7 bases that match TRBD2. Germline CDR1 is DFQATT and CDR2 is SNEGSKA (reference sequence). V lost 1 base and J lost 3; bases outside the gene matches: 12. The CDR3 is 16 amino acids. CDR3 DNA sequence: TGCAGTGCTAGAGGTCTCGAACTAGCGAGAATCTACGAGCAGTACTTC. It codes for CSARGLELARIYEQYF.

This clonotype was picked up many times. The genes are TRBV5-1 and TRBJ2-4; 9 bases are a match to TRBD1. From germline, CDR1 is SGHRS and CDR2 YFSETQ. Losses at the gene ends were 2 bases for V and 8 bases for J; bases not matched to a gene: 5. CDR3 length equals 14 residues. DNA of the CDR3: TGCGCCAGCAGCTTCGACAGGGGGAGAGACATTCAGTACTTC. Translation gives CASSFDRGRDIQYF. Variable domain in full (rest from reference TRBV5-1 and TRBJ2-4): KAGVTQTPRYLIKTRGQQVTLSCSPISGHRSVSWYQQTPGQGLQFLFEYFSETQRNKGNFPGRFSGRQFSNSRSEMNVSTLELGDSALYLCASSFDRGRDIQYFGAGTRLSVL.

This clonotype was detected many times. The rearrangement uses TRBV28 and TRBJ1-2; D uncertain. V lost 0 bases and J lost 11, with 7 bases in between. The CDR3 is 11 residues long. Germline V gives CDR1 MDHEN, CDR2 SYDVKM. The CDR3 DNA follows: TGTGCCAGCAGTTTATGGCTGACTTACACCTTC. Translating it yields CASSLWLTYTF.

This clonotype was detected many times. The rearrangement uses TRBV29-1 and TRBJ1-1; D remains unclear. CDR1 and CDR2 (germline): SQVTM, ANQGSEA. Trimming removed 1 base at V and 1 base at J, with 7 bases between. The CDR3 runs 13 residues. This chain's CDR3 is CSVEGQQNTEAFF. The CDR3 DNA reads TGCAGCGTTGAAGGCCAACAGAACACTGAAGCTTTCTTT.

This clonotype has ten or more counts. The chain links TRBV20-1 to TRBJ1-1; 10 bases line up with TRBD1. Germline CDR1 is DFQATT and CDR2 is SNEGSKA (reference sequence). The V segment lost 3 bases and the J segment 0 bases; nucleotides outside the gene matches: 1. This CDR3 is 14 amino acids long. DNA for the CDR3: TGCAGTGCTAGGACAGGGGGCTTGAACACTGAAGCTTTCTTT. Translating gives CSARTGGLNTEAFF.

Ten or more counts support this clonotype. This chain links TRBV24-1 with TRBJ2-1, with 9 bases matching TRBD2. Germline V gives CDR1 KGHDR, CDR2 SFDVKD. With V trimmed by 5 bases and J by 7 bases, 8 bases remained unmatched. The CDR3 spans 15 residues. The CDR3 DNA reads as TGTGCCACCAGTGCCCGACTAGCGGAAAGGAATGAGCAGTTCTTC. Protein: CATSARLAERNEQFF.

This clonotype was observed many times. This sequence joins TRBV7-9 and TRBJ2-3, with 7 bases aligning to TRBD2. Germline CDR1 is SEHNR and CDR2 is FQNEAQ (reference sequence). This CDR3 is 17 amino acids long. Germline trimming cut 6 bases from V and 5 bases from J; bases unmatched to any gene: 17. CDR3 in DNA: TGTGCCAGCAGTCCAACTCCGGGCGGGAGAATACAAGATACGCAGTATTTT. As protein: CASSPTPGGRIQDTQYF.